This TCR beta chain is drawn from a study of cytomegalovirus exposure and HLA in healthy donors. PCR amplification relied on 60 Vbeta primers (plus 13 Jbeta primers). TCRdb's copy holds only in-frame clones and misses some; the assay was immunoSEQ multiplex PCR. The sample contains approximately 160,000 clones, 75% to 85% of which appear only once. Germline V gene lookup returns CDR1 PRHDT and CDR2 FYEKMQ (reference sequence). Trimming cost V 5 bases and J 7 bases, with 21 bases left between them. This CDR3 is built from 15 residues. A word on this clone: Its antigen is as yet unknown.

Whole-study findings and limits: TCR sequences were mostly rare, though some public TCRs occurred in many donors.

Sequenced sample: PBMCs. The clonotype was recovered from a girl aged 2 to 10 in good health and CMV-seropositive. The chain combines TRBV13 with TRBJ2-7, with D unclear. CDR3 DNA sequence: TGTGCCAGCAGCCCTCACGGAATGCGGTCTTGGGAGCAGTACTTC. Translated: CASSPHGMRSWEQYF. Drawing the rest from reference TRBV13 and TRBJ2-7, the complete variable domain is AAGVIQSPRHLIKEKRETATLKCYPIPRHDTVYWYQQGPGQDPQFLISFYEKMQSDKGSIPDRFSAQQFSDYHSELNMSSLELGDSALYFCASSPHGMRSWEQYFGPGTRLTVT.